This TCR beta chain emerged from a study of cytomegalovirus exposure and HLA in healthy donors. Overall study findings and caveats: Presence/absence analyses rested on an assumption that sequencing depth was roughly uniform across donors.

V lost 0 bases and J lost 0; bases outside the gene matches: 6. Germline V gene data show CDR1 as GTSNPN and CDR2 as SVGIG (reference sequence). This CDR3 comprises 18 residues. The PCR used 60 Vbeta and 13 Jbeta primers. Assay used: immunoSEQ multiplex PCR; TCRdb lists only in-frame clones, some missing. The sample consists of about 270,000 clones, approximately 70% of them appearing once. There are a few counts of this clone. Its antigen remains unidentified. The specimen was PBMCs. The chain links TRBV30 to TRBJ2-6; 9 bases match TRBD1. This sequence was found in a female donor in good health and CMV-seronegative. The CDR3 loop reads CAWSVGGQGFSGANVLTF. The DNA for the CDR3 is TGTGCCTGGAGTGTAGGGGGACAGGGTTTCTCTGGGGCCAACGTCCTGACTTTC.